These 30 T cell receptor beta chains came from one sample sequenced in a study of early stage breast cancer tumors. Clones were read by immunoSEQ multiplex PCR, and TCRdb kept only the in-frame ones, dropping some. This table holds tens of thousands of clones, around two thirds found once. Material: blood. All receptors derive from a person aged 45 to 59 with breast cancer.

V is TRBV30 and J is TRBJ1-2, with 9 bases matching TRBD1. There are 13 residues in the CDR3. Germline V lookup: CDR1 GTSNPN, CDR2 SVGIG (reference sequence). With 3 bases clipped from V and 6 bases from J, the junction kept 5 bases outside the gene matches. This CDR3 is CAWSGTGYNGYTF. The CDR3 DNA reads TGTGCCTGGAGCGGGACAGGGTATAATGGCTACACCTTC.

This chain's CDR3 is CASSLISSETDTQYF. The DNA for the CDR3 is TGTGCCAGCAGCTTAATTTCTAGCGAAACAGATACGCAGTATTTT. This sequence joins TRBV7-2 and TRBJ2-3; D possibly corresponds to TRBD2 (6 bases). Germline-derived CDR1 and CDR2 are SGHTA and FQGNSA. Trimming took 2 bases from V and 3 from J, leaving 12 bases between them. This CDR3 spans 15 amino acids.

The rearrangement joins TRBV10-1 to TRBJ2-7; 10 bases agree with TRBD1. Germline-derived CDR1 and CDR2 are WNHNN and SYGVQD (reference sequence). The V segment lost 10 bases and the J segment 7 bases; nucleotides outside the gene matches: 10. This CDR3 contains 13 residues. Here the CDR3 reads CATGTGEVGEQYF. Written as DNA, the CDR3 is TGCGCCACCGGGACAGGGGAAGTGGGGGAGCAGTACTTC.

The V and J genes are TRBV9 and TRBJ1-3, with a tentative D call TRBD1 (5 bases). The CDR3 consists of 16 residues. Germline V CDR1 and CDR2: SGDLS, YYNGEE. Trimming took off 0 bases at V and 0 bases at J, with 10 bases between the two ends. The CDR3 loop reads CASSVARGLSGNTIYF. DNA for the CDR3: TGTGCCAGCAGCGTAGCTCGGGGACTCTCTGGAAACACCATATATTTT. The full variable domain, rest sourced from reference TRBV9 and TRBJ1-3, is DSGVTQTPKHLITATGQRVTLRCSPRSGDLSVYWYQQSLDQGLQFLIQYYNGEERAKGNILERFSAQQFPDLHSELNLSSLELGDSALYFCASSVARGLSGNTIYFGEGSWLTVV.

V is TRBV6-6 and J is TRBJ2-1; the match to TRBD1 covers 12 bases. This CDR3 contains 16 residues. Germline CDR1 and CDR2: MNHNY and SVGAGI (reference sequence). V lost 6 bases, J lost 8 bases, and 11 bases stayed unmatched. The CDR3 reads CASRLSGTGGGDEQFF. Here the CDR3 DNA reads TGTGCCAGCAGGCTATCCGGGACAGGGGGCGGAGATGAGCAGTTCTTC.

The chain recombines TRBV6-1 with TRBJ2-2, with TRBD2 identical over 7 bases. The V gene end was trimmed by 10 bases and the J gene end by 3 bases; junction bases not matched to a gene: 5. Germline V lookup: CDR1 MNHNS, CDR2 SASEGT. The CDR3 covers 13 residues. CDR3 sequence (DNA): TGTGCCACAACCCGGGGGGACACCGGGGAGCTGTTTTTT. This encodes CATTRGDTGELFF.

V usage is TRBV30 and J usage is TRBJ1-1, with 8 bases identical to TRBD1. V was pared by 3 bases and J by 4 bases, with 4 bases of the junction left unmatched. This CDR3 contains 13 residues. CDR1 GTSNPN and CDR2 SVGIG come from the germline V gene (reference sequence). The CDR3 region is CAWSHTGGTEAFF. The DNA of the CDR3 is TGTGCCTGGAGCCACACAGGGGGCACTGAAGCTTTCTTT.

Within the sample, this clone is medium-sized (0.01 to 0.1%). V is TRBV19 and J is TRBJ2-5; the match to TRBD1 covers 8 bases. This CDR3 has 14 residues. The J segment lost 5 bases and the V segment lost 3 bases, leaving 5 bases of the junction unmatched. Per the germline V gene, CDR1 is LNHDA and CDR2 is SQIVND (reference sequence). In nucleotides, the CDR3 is TGTGCCAGTAGTATCGGACAGGGAGCGGAGACCCAGTACTTC. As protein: CASSIGQGAETQYF.

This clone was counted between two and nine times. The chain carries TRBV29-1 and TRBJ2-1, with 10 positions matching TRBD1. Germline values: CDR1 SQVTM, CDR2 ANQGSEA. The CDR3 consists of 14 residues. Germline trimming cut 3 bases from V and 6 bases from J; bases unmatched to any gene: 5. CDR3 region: CSVEGDRGSNEQFF. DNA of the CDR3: TGCAGCGTTGAGGGGGACAGGGGATCCAATGAGCAGTTCTTC.

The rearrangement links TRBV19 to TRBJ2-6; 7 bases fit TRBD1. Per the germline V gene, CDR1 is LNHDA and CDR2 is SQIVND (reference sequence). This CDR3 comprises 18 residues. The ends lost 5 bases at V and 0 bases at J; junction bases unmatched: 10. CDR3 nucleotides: TGTGCCAGTAGTCCGTTGACAGGGTCACCCTCTGGGGCCAACGTCCTGACTTTC. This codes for CASSPLTGSPSGANVLTF.

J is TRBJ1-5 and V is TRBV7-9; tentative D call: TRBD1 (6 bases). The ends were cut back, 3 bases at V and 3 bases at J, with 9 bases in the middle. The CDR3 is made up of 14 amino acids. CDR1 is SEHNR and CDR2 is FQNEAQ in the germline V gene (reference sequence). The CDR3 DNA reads TGTGCCAGCAGCTTGGACAGAATCAATCAGCCCCAGCATTTT. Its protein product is CASSLDRINQPQHF.

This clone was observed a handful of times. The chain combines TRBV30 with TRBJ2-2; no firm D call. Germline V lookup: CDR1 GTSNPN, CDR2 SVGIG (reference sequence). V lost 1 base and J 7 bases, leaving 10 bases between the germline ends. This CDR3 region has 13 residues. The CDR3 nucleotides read TGTGCCTGGAGTGGGTTCGGTAGCGGGGAGCTGTTTTTT. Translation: CAWSGFGSGELFF.

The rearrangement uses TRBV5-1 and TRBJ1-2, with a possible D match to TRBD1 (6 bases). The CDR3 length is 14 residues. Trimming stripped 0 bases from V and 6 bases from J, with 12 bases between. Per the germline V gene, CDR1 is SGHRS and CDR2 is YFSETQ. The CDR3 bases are TGCGCCAGCAGCTTGGCCGACAGGAGGAATGGCTACACCTTC. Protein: CASSLADRRNGYTF. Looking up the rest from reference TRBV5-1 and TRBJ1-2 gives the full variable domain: KAGVTQTPRYLIKTRGQQVTLSCSPISGHRSVSWYQQTPGQGLQFLFEYFSETQRNKGNFPGRFSGRQFSNSRSEMNVSTLELGDSALYLCASSLADRRNGYTFGSGTRLTVV.

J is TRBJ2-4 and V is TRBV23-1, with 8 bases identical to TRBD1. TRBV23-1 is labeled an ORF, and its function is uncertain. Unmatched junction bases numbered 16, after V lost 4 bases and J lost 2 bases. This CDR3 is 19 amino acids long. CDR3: CASSRPTLGTGFSKNIQYF. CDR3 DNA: TGCGCCAGCAGTCGTCCCACGTTGGGGACAGGTTTCTCCAAAAACATTCAGTACTTC.

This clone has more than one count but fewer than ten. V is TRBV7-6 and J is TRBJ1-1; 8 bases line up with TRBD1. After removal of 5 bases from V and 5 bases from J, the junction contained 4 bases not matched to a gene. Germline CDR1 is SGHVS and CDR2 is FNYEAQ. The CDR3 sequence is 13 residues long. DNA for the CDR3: TGTGCCAGCAGCACCAACAGGGGGACTGAAGCTTTCTTT. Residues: CASSTNRGTEAFF.

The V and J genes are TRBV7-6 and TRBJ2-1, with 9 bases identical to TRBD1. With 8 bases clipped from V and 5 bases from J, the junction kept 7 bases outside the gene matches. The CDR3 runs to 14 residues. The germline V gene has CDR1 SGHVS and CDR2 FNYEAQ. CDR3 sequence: CASSGQGNHNEQFF. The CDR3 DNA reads TGTGCCAGCTCCGGACAGGGGAACCACAATGAGCAGTTCTTC.

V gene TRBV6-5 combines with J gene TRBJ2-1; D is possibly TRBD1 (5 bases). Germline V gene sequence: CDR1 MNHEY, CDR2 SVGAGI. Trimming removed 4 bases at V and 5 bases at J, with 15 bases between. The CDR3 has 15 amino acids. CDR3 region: CASSSLRENHNEQFF. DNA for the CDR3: TGTGCCAGCAGTTCCCTCAGGGAAAACCACAATGAGCAGTTCTTC.

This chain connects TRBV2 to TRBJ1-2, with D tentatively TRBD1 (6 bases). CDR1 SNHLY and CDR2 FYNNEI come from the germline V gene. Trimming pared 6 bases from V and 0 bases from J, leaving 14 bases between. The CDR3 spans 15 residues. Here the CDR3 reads CASRPRDTTNYGYTF. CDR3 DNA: TGTGCCAGCAGGCCCCGGGACACCACTAACTATGGCTACACCTTC.

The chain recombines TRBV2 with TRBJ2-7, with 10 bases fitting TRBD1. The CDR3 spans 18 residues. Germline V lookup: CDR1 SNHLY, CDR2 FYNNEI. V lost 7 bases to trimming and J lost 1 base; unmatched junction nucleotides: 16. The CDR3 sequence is CASTIPGQGIFMSYEQYV. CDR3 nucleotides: TGTGCCAGCACGATACCGGGACAGGGGATTTTCATGTCCTACGAGCAGTACGTC.

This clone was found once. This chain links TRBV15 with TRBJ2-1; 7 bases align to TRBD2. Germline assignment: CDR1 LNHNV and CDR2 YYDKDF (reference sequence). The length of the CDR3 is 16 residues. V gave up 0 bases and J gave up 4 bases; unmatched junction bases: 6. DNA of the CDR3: TGTGCCACCAGCAGAGAGGGGGGAGGGGTTTACAATGAGCAGTTCTTC. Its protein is CATSREGGGVYNEQFF. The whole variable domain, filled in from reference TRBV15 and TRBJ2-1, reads DAMVIQNPRYQVTQFGKPVTLSCSQTLNHNVMYWYQQKSSQAPKLLFHYYDKDFNNEADTPDNFQSRRPNTSFCFLDIRSPGLGDTAMYLCATSREGGGVYNEQFFGPGTRLTVL.

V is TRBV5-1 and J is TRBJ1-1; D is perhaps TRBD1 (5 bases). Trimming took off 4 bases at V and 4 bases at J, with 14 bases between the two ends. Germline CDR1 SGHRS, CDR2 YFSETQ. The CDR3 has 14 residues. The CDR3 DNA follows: TGCGCCAGCAGCGAGGGACTCGGGGGCACTGAAGCTTTCTTT. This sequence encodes CASSEGLGGTEAFF.

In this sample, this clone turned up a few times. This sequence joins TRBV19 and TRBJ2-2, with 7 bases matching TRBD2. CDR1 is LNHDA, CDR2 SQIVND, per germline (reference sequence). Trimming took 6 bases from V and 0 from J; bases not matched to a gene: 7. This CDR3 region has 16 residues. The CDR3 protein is CASSLQRGPNTGELFF. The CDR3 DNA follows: TGTGCCAGTAGCCTTCAGCGGGGCCCGAACACCGGGGAGCTGTTTTTT.

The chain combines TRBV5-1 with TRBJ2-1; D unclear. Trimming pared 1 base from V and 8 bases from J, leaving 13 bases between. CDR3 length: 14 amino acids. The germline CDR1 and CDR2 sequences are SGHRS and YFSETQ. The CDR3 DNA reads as TGCGCCAGCAGCTTGTCACCAGGCTCCGATGAGCAGTTCTTC. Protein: CASSLSPGSDEQFF. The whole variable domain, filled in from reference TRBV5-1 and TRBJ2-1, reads KAGVTQTPRYLIKTRGQQVTLSCSPISGHRSVSWYQQTPGQGLQFLFEYFSETQRNKGNFPGRFSGRQFSNSRSEMNVSTLELGDSALYLCASSLSPGSDEQFFGPGTRLTVL.

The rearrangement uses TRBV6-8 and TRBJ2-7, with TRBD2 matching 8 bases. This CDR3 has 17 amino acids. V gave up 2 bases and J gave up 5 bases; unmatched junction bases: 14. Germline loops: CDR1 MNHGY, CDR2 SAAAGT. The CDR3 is CASSYPLGKRGLDEQYV. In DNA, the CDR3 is TGTGCCAGCAGTTACCCTCTTGGTAAGCGGGGGCTCGACGAGCAGTACGTC.

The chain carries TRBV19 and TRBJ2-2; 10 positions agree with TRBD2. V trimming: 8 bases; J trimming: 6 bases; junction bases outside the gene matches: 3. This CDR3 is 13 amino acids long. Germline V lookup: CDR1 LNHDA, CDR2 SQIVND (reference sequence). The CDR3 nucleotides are TGTGCCAGTCAGACTAGCGGGTCCGGGGAGCTGTTTTTT. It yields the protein CASQTSGSGELFF.

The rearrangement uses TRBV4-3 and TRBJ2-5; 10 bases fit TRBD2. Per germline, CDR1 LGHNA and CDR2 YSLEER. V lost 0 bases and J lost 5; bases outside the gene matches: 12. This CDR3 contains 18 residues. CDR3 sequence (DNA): TGCGCCAGCAGCCAAGACACCCCCAGCGGGGGGGCGGGGGAGACCCAGTACTTC. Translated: CASSQDTPSGGAGETQYF.

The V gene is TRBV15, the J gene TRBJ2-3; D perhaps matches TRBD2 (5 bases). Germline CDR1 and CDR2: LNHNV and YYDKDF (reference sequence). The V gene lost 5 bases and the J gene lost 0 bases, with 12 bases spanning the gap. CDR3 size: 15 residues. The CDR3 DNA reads TGTGCCACCAGCTATAAAGGCGGGAGCACAGATACGCAGTATTTT. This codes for CATSYKGGSTDTQYF.

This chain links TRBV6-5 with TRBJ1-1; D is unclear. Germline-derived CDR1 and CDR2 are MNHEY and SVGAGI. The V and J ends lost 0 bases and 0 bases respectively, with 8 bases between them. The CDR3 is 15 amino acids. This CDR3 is CASSYSSGLNTEAFF. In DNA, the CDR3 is TGTGCCAGCAGTTACTCGAGCGGTTTGAACACTGAAGCTTTCTTT.

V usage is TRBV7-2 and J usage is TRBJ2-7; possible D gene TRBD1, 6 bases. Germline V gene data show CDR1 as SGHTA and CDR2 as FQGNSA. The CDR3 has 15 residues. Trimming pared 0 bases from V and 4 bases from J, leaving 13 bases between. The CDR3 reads CASSLAGTRNYEQYV. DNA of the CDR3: TGTGCCAGCAGCTTAGCGGGGACACGGAATTACGAGCAGTACGTC.

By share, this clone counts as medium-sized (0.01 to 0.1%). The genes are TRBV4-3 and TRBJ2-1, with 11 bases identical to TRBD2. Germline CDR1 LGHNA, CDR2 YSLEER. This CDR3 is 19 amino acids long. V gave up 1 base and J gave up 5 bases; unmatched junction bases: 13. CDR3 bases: TGCGCCAGCAGCCAAGGGACACTAGCGGGGGTAGTTGGGAACAATGAGCAGTTCTTC. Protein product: CASSQGTLAGVVGNNEQFF.